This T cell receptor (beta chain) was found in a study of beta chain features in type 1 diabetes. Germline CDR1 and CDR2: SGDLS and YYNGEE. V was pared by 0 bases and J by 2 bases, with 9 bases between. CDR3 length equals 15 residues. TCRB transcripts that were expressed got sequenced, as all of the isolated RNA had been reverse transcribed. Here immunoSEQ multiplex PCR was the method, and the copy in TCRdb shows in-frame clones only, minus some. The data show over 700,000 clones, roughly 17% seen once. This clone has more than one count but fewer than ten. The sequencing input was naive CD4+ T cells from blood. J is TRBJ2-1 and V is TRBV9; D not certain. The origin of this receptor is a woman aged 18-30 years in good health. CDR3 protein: CASSVAGPPYNEQFF. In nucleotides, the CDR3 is TGTGCCAGCAGCGTAGCCGGACCCCCCTACAATGAGCAGTTCTTC. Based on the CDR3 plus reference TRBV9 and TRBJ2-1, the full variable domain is DSGVTQTPKHLITATGQRVTLRCSPRSGDLSVYWYQQSLDQGLQFLIQYYNGEERAKGNILERFSAQQFPDLHSELNLSSLELGDSALYFCASSVAGPPYNEQFFGPGTRLTVL.